A single sample gave rise to the 17 T cell receptor beta chains below, sequenced in a study of blood T cell repertoires in COVID-19 (dated by TCRdb to between 2020 and 2021). The library was obtained by the immunoSEQ multiplex PCR assay. The table was pulled from immuneACCESS by TCRdb, which kept in-frame rearrangements only. Such tables lose some clones; where checked, under half of the loss comes from unresolved V genes, and the rest has no known cause. This sample holds over 100,000 clones; around 82% were observed only once. The top ten hold about 7% of the sample. Sequenced input: peripheral blood. These receptor sequences come from a woman aged 45-65 years with acute or convalescent COVID-19.

This clone was observed a single time. The chain uses TRBV19 and TRBJ1-5, with TRBD1 identical over 8 bases. Germline lookup yields CDR1 LNHDA and CDR2 SQIVND (reference sequence). This CDR3 spans 16 amino acids. Losses at the gene ends were 3 bases for V and 5 bases for J; bases not matched to a gene: 9. CDR3 DNA: TGTGCCAGTAGTATGACGAACAGGGGGGATCATCAGCCCCAGCATTTT. Its translation: CASSMTNRGDHQPQHF.

J is TRBJ1-5 and V is TRBV7-9, with D unclear. Per the germline V gene, CDR1 is SEHNR and CDR2 is FQNEAQ (reference sequence). Deletions cut 5 bases from V and 10 bases from J, with 12 bases between. The length of the CDR3 is 12 residues. The CDR3 nucleotides are TGTGCCAGCAGCCCCTCCGTGGGCCCCCAGCATTTT. The encoded protein is CASSPSVGPQHF.

The rearrangement links TRBV3-1 (or the pseudogene TRBV3-2) to TRBJ1-1, with 10 bases identical to TRBD1. The ends lost 5 bases at V and 5 bases at J; junction bases unmatched: 5. Germline V lookup: CDR1 LGHDT, CDR2 YNNKEL (reference sequence). This CDR3 contains 14 residues. CDR3 residues: CASSGWDRGTEAFF. The CDR3 coding sequence is TGTGCCAGCAGCGGGTGGGACAGGGGAACTGAAGCTTTCTTT.

This clone has only one observation. This same CDR3 is encoded by further DNA sequences in the sample. The chain couples TRBV27 to TRBJ1-5; no clear D gene. The germline CDR1 and CDR2 sequences are MNHEY and SMNVEV (reference sequence). V shed 3 bases and J shed 6 bases, with 6 bases lying between them. This CDR3 spans 12 amino acids. Here the CDR3 DNA reads TGTGCCAGCAGTTTCTCGGGTCAGCCCCAGCATTTT. Encoded protein: CASSFSGQPQHF.

The chain employs TRBV6-5 and TRBJ1-6; 10 bases map to TRBD1. Trimming cost V 7 bases and J 8 bases; bases outside gene matches: 2. Germline lookup yields CDR1 MNHEY and CDR2 SVGAGI. CDR3 length: 13 amino acids. CDR3 sequence: CASIGTGDSPLHF. Written as DNA, the CDR3 is TGTGCCAGCATAGGGACAGGGGATTCACCCCTCCACTTT.

The chain uses TRBV24-1 and TRBJ2-1; 7 bases line up with TRBD1. The CDR3 totals 17 residues. Germline CDR1 reads KGHDR; CDR2 reads SFDVKD. The ends lost 6 bases at V and 0 bases at J; junction bases unmatched: 10. CDR3 region: CATSFGTASSSYNEQFF. DNA of the CDR3: TGTGCCACCAGTTTCGGGACAGCTTCGAGCTCCTACAATGAGCAGTTCTTC.

V and J are TRBV19 and TRBJ1-2; TRBD1 agrees at 7 bases. CDR1 is LNHDA, CDR2 SQIVND, per germline (reference sequence). The length of the CDR3 is 16 residues. V trimming: 4 bases; J trimming: 2 bases; junction bases outside the gene matches: 10. Written as DNA, the CDR3 is TGTGCCAGTAGTAGAGCAACCGGGACAGAAAACTATGGCTACACCTTC. It codes for CASSRATGTENYGYTF.

This clone appeared a few times. The chain links TRBV11-2 to TRBJ1-2, with D hard to call. CDR3 length equals 15 residues. V gave up 0 bases and J gave up 4 bases, with 12 bases separating them. CDR1 and CDR2 (germline): SGHAT, FQNNGV. CDR3 DNA: TGTGCCAGCAGCTTAGAGCGGTCTCCGGGCTATGGCTACACCTTC. It specifies CASSLERSPGYGYTF.

The V gene is TRBV30, the J gene TRBJ2-7; TRBD1 is a possible D gene (5 bases). The V and J ends lost 0 bases and 2 bases respectively, with 8 bases between them. This CDR3 contains 13 residues. CDR1 GTSNPN and CDR2 SVGIG come from the germline V gene (reference sequence). Written as DNA, the CDR3 is TGTGCCTGGAGTGTAAGGGGTCCCTACGAGCAGTACTTC. Amino acids: CAWSVRGPYEQYF. Full variable domain (remainder filled in from reference TRBV30 and TRBJ2-7): SQTIHQWPATLVQPVGSPLSLECTVEGTSNPNLYWYRQAAGRGLQLLFYSVGIGQISSEVPQNLSASRPQDRQFILSSKKLLLSDSGFYLCAWSVRGPYEQYFGPGTRLTVT.

The rearrangement links TRBV2 to TRBJ1-6; no reliable D call. Trimming left V 6 bases short and J 13 bases short, with 16 bases between. The CDR3 is made up of 13 amino acids. CDR1 SNHLY and CDR2 FYNNEI come from the germline V gene. The CDR3 region has the DNA TGTGCCAGCAGGCCGGACTGGACGTCCCCCCTCCACTTT. This translates into CASRPDWTSPLHF.

J is TRBJ2-7 and V is TRBV5-1; D might be TRBD1 (6 bases). This CDR3 region has 15 residues. Trimming took off 2 bases at V and 4 bases at J, with 16 bases between the two ends. Germline V gene data show CDR1 as SGHRS and CDR2 as YFSETQ. Here the CDR3 DNA reads TGCGCCAGCAGCTTCACAGGGTTGCGTAGTTACGAGCAGTACTTC. Its translation is CASSFTGLRSYEQYF.

V usage is TRBV28 and J usage is TRBJ2-3; D not certain. V was shortened by 7 bases and J by 1 base, with 6 bases between the two germline ends. Germline CDR1 and CDR2: MDHEN and SYDVKM. The CDR3 loop spans 12 amino acids. The chain's CDR3 is CASKGGTDTQYF. CDR3 sequence (DNA): TGTGCCAGCAAAGGAGGCACAGATACGCAGTATTTT.

The chain joins TRBV19 to TRBJ1-1, with unresolved D. Germline values: CDR1 LNHDA, CDR2 SQIVND (reference sequence). The length of the CDR3 is 12 residues. V shed 6 bases and J shed 3 bases, with 8 bases lying between them. The CDR3 bases are TGTGCCAGTAGCCAATACTACACTGAAGCTTTCTTT. Protein sequence: CASSQYYTEAFF. Full variable domain (missing parts from reference TRBV19 and TRBJ1-1): DGGITQSPKYLFRKEGQNVTLSCEQNLNHDAMYWYRQDPGQGLRLIYYSQIVNDFQKGDIAEGYSVSREKKESFPLTVTSAQKNPTAFYLCASSQYYTEAFFGQGTRLTVV.

This clone was counted only a few times. The gene calls are TRBV6-5 and TRBJ1-1; D call uncertain. Trimming shortened V by 4 bases and J by 8 bases, and 8 bases separated the two germline ends. The CDR3 runs to 11 residues. The V gene's germline CDR1 is MNHEY and CDR2 SVGAGI. CDR3 in amino acids: CASSSFIEAFF. DNA for the CDR3: TGTGCCAGCAGTTCTTTTATCGAAGCTTTCTTT.

On this clone itself: One end of the junction is discordant with germline, which a read error may explain. This chain uses TRBV2 with TRBJ1-1; D possibly corresponds to TRBD1 (6 bases). Germline V lookup: CDR1 SNHLY, CDR2 FYNNEI. The CDR3 is made up of 13 amino acids. The CDR3 loop is CASSESLRTEKKF. Written as DNA, the CDR3 is TGTGCCAGCAGTGAAAGTTTAAGGACAGAAAAAAAGTTT. Full variable domain (outside the CDR3, taken from reference TRBV2 and TRBJ1-1): EPEVTQTPSHQVTQMGQEVILRCVPISNHLYFYWYRQILGQKVEFLVSFYNNEISEKSEIFDDQFSVERPDGSNFTLKIRSTKLEDSAMYFCASSESLRTEKKFGQGTRLTVV.

The J gene is TRBJ1-1, the V gene TRBV7-3; D is ambiguous. Between the trimmed V and J ends, which lost 6 bases and 0 bases, there was a span of 8 bases. This CDR3 has 13 residues. In germline, CDR1 is SGHTA, CDR2 FQGTGA. CDR3 DNA sequence: TGTGCCAGCAGTCGAGGTGTGAACACTGAAGCTTTCTTT. Its translation is CASSRGVNTEAFF.

This clone was observed once. This chain joins TRBV3-1 (or the pseudogene TRBV3-2) and TRBJ1-6, with D unclear. Trimming stripped 4 bases from V and 14 bases from J, with 15 bases between. Germline loops: CDR1 LGHDT, CDR2 YNNKEL (reference sequence). This CDR3 region has 13 residues. The CDR3 bases are TGTGCCAGCAGCCCTCTAGGAGATTGGTCCCTCCACTTT. Translated, it gives CASSPLGDWSLHF.